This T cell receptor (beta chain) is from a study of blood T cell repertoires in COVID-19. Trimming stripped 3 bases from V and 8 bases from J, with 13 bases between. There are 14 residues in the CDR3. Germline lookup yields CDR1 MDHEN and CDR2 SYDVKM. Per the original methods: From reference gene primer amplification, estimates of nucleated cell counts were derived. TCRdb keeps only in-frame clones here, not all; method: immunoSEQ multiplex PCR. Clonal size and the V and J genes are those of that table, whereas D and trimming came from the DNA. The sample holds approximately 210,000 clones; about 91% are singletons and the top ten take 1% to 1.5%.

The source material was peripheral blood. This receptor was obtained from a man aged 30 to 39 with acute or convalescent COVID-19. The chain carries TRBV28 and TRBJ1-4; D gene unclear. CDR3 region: CASSFRSPSEKLFF. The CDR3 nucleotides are TGTGCCAGCAGTTTTCGAAGCCCATCCGAAAAACTGTTTTTT.